Shown below are 26 T cell receptor beta chains from a single sample sequenced in a study of identical twins. Each CDR3 protein gets one entry after TCRdb re-called the 5' RACE reads with MiXCR. This table holds some 500,000 distinct CDR3 sequences, 14% found once. These same data were also listed under a study on yellow fever vaccine responses in identical twins.

Material: CD4+ T cells sorted from blood. The receptors were gathered from a woman in her late teens or twenties in good health.

CDR3 in DNA: TGCGCCAGCAGTCAATCGGGAAACAATGAGCAGTTCTTC. It yields the protein CASSQSGNNEQFF. The chain has TRBV23-1 and TRBJ2-1; unclear D gene. TRBV23-1 is filed as an ORF, its function uncertain. V shed 0 bases and J shed 5 bases, with 5 bases lying between them. There are 13 residues in the CDR3.

This clonotype came up a few times. The chain couples TRBV6-1 to TRBJ2-1; TRBD1 matches 9 bases. CDR1 is MNHNS, CDR2 SASEGT, per germline. V shed 7 bases, J shed 14 bases, and the junction held 12 bases outside the gene matches. The CDR3 is 13 residues long. CDR3: CASIPPGTGRKFF. The CDR3 DNA is TGTGCCAGCATCCCCCCGGGGACAGGGAGAAAGTTCTTC.

In its sample, this clonotype was seen a few times. The chain has TRBV20-1 and TRBJ2-3; D is unclear. The V gene's germline CDR1 is DFQATT and CDR2 SNEGSKA (reference sequence). The CDR3 runs 13 residues. V was trimmed by 3 bases and J by 2 bases, leaving 9 bases between them. CDR3 residues: CSASPLDTDTQYF. The CDR3 coding sequence is TGCAGTGCTAGTCCCCTAGACACAGATACGCAGTATTTT.

V is TRBV5-1 and J is TRBJ1-1; D is unresolved. Between the trimmed V and J ends, which lost 2 bases and 5 bases, there was a span of 10 bases. Looked up from germline, CDR1 is SGHRS and CDR2 is YFSETQ. The CDR3 length is 13 residues. The CDR3 loop is CASSLSDGTEAFF. The CDR3 DNA reads as TGCGCCAGCAGCTTATCGGACGGTACTGAAGCTTTCTTT. Filled out from reference TRBV5-1 and TRBJ1-1, the complete variable domain reads KAGVTQTPRYLIKTRGQQVTLSCSPISGHRSVSWYQQTPGQGLQFLFEYFSETQRNKGNFPGRFSGRQFSNSRSEMNVSTLELGDSALYLCASSLSDGTEAFFGQGTRLTVV.

This sequence joins TRBV7-2 and TRBJ2-3; 7 bases are shared with TRBD2. Germline V gene sequence: CDR1 SGHTA, CDR2 FQGNSA. V lost 6 bases and J lost 0; bases outside the gene matches: 6. The CDR3 length is 15 residues. The CDR3 DNA follows: TGTGCCAGCAGTGAGAGCGGGACTAGCACAGATACGCAGTATTTT. Amino acids: CASSESGTSTDTQYF.

This clonotype was observed a handful of times. This rearrangement joins TRBV6-2 or TRBV6-3 to TRBJ2-2; D tentatively fits TRBD1 or TRBD2 (5 bases each). The V end lost 4 bases, the J end lost 0 bases, and 24 bases lay between the germline ends. This CDR3 comprises 20 residues. Germline V lookup: CDR1 MNHEY, CDR2 SVGEGT. CDR3 nucleotides: TGTGCCAGCAGTTCTACTCCCGGGACCCAGGGATCCCCGAACACCGGGGAGCTGTTTTTT. Its translation is CASSSTPGTQGSPNTGELFF.

V and J are TRBV7-3 and TRBJ2-1; 12 nucleotides align to TRBD2. The CDR3 totals 19 residues. With 1 base clipped from V and 3 bases from J, the junction kept 10 bases outside the gene matches. Germline V gene data show CDR1 as SGHTA and CDR2 as FQGTGA. The DNA for the CDR3 is TGTGCCAGCAGCTTAAACCCCAGACTAGCGGGGGCCAACTACAATGAGCAGTTCTTC. Its translation: CASSLNPRLAGANYNEQFF.

The chain links TRBV7-9 to TRBJ1-2, with a tentative D call TRBD1 (6 bases). Deletions cut 8 bases from V and 1 base from J, with 11 bases between. This CDR3 is 13 amino acids long. Germline CDR1 and CDR2: SEHNR and FQNEAQ (reference sequence). CDR3 region: CASSDSLNYGYTF. The CDR3 bases are TGTGCCAGCTCGGACAGTCTTAACTATGGCTACACCTTC.

This clonotype was counted many times. This chain connects TRBV5-1 to TRBJ2-1; D tentatively fits TRBD1 or TRBD2 (6 bases each). Trimming cost V 0 bases and J 9 bases, with 19 bases left between them. The CDR3 has 16 residues. The germline gives CDR1 SGHRS, CDR2 YFSETQ. This chain's CDR3 is CASSLETPGASFEQFF. The CDR3 region has the DNA TGCGCCAGCAGCTTGGAAACGCCGGGGGCTAGTTTTGAGCAGTTCTTC.

J is TRBJ1-2 and V is TRBV19, with a possible D match to TRBD1 (6 bases). CDR3 length: 13 amino acids. V was trimmed by 5 bases and J by 4 bases, leaving 11 bases between them. The germline V gene encodes CDR1 LNHDA and CDR2 SQIVND (reference sequence). The CDR3 here is CASSSQGFYGYTF. The CDR3 region has the DNA TGTGCCAGTAGTTCACAGGGTTTCTATGGCTACACCTTC.

This clonotype was seen a few times. This sequence joins TRBV5-1 and TRBJ2-5, with D perhaps being TRBD1 or TRBD2 (6 bases each). This CDR3 has 14 residues. In germline, CDR1 is SGHRS, CDR2 YFSETQ. Trimming removed 7 bases at V and 3 bases at J, with 16 bases between. This CDR3 reads CASGLGGGEETQYF. CDR3 bases: TGCGCCAGCGGACTGGGGGGCGGAGAAGAGACCCAGTACTTC. Full variable domain (outside the CDR3, taken from reference TRBV5-1 and TRBJ2-5): KAGVTQTPRYLIKTRGQQVTLSCSPISGHRSVSWYQQTPGQGLQFLFEYFSETQRNKGNFPGRFSGRQFSNSRSEMNVSTLELGDSALYLCASGLGGGEETQYFGPGTRLLVL.

This rearrangement joins TRBV14 to TRBJ2-5; no definite D call. CDR1 and CDR2 from the germline V gene are SGHDN and FVKESK. The ends were cut back, 1 base at V and 2 bases at J, with 8 bases in the middle. The CDR3 runs 14 residues. The CDR3 nucleotides read TGTGCCAGCAGCCAAGGGTTAAGGCAAGAGACCCAGTACTTC. This translates into CASSQGLRQETQYF. Complete variable domain (other parts from reference TRBV14 and TRBJ2-5): EAGVTQFPSHSVIEKGQTVTLRCDPISGHDNLYWYRRVMGKEIKFLLHFVKESKQDESGMPNNRFLAERTGGTYSTLKVQPAELEDSGVYFCASSQGLRQETQYFGPGTRLLVL.

This clonotype was counted between two and nine times. V gene TRBV27 combines with J gene TRBJ2-1; 10 bases line up with TRBD2. CDR1 and CDR2 from the germline V gene are MNHEY and SMNVEV (reference sequence). The CDR3 runs 17 residues. Trimming took 6 bases from V and 8 from J; bases not matched to a gene: 16. The CDR3 sequence: CASSSWVAGGYLDEQFF. In DNA form, the CDR3 reads TGTGCCAGCAGCTCCTGGGTAGCGGGGGGCTACCTTGATGAGCAGTTCTTC.

This clonotype was observed a handful of times. The chain links TRBV9 to TRBJ2-6; D is perhaps TRBD1 or TRBD2 (5 bases each). V lost 6 bases to trimming and J lost 1 base, with 14 bases between them. The V gene's germline CDR1 is SGDLS and CDR2 YYNGEE. The CDR3 totals 16 residues. The CDR3 DNA follows: TGTGCCAGCACCCCGCTGGGGACGTCTGGGGCCAACGTCCTGACTTTC. It codes for CASTPLGTSGANVLTF.

This clonotype was counted only a few times. This chain links TRBV5-1 with TRBJ1-2; a possible D gene is TRBD1 (5 bases). The V gene lost 0 bases and the J gene lost 3 bases, with 9 bases spanning the gap. The germline V gene encodes CDR1 SGHRS and CDR2 YFSETQ. The CDR3 totals 14 residues. In nucleotides, the CDR3 is TGCGCCAGCAGCTTGGATGGCAGGGACTATGGCTACACCTTC. Its protein product is CASSLDGRDYGYTF.

This clonotype turned up a few times. A read error may produce the germline difference seen at one junction end. The rearrangement links TRBV3-1 to TRBJ2-3; possibly TRBD1 or TRBD2 for D (5 bases each). Germline CDR1 reads LGHDT; CDR2 reads YNNKEL (reference sequence). The CDR3 runs to 15 residues. The DNA of the CDR3 is TGTGCCAGCAGCCAAGATGACGGGATAGACAGTCCAAAGGATTTT. This translates into CASSQDDGIDSPKDF.

The genes are TRBV9 and TRBJ2-4; 7 bases are shared with TRBD2. The J segment lost 2 bases and the V segment lost 0 bases, leaving 2 bases of the junction unmatched. This CDR3 has 15 amino acids. The germline V gene has CDR1 SGDLS and CDR2 YYNGEE. The DNA for the CDR3 is TGTGCCAGCAGCGTAGCGGGAGGAACCAAAAACATTCAGTACTTC. Its protein is CASSVAGGTKNIQYF.

The table lists this clonotype with a few counts. The chain carries TRBV7-6 and TRBJ2-7; D might be TRBD1 or TRBD2, each matching 5 bases. CDR3 length: 15 amino acids. CDR1 and CDR2 from the germline V gene are SGHVS and FNYEAQ. V was cut by 5 bases and J by 4 bases, with 18 bases left in between. CDR3 loop: CASSSATGAQYEQYF. The CDR3 bases are TGTGCCAGCAGCAGCGCTACCGGGGCCCAATACGAGCAGTACTTC.

This clonotype was seen more than once but under ten times. The chain uses TRBV5-1 and TRBJ1-4; D uncertain. Per the germline V gene, CDR1 is SGHRS and CDR2 is YFSETQ. The CDR3 length is 14 residues. Trimming stripped 4 bases from V and 6 bases from J, with 13 bases between. CDR3 protein: CASSLGSGHEKLFF. In nucleotides, the CDR3 is TGCGCCAGCAGCCTGGGGAGTGGCCATGAAAAACTGTTTTTT.

The V and J genes are TRBV27 and TRBJ1-5, with 7 bases matching TRBD1. Trimming took 6 bases from V and 3 from J; bases not matched to a gene: 8. CDR1 is MNHEY and CDR2 is SMNVEV in the germline V gene (reference sequence). The CDR3 has 15 residues. In nucleotides, the CDR3 is TGTGCCAGCAGCCCCGGGGACAGTCACAATCAGCCCCAGCATTTT. As protein: CASSPGDSHNQPQHF.

This clonotype was counted only a few times. V is TRBV5-1 and J is TRBJ2-7; 12 bases match TRBD2. V gave up 3 bases and J gave up 0 bases; unmatched junction bases: 7. CDR1 and CDR2 (germline): SGHRS, YFSETQ. The CDR3 covers 17 residues. CDR3 coding DNA: TGCGCCAGCAGCTCCGGACTAGCGGGGCAAAGCTCCTACGAGCAGTACTTC. Translated, it gives CASSSGLAGQSSYEQYF.

V is TRBV6-1 and J is TRBJ2-1; 8 nucleotides line up with TRBD1. Germline values: CDR1 MNHNS, CDR2 SASEGT. The CDR3 covers 13 residues. J was trimmed by 9 bases and V by 6 bases; bases with no gene match: 7. CDR3 nucleotide sequence: TGTGCCAGCAGCCGCCAGGGGGCCGGTGAGCAGTTCTTC. This gives the protein CASSRQGAGEQFF.

This chain links TRBV6-1 with TRBJ1-6; D ambiguous. The length of the CDR3 is 14 residues. The ends were cut back, 6 bases at V and 7 bases at J, with 13 bases in the middle. The germline CDR1 and CDR2 sequences are MNHNS and SASEGT. CDR3 in amino acids: CASSRRTANSPLHF. For the CDR3, the DNA is TGTGCCAGCAGCCGCCGGACGGCGAATTCACCCCTCCACTTT.

V and J are TRBV6-5 and TRBJ1-1; D gene ambiguous. The CDR3 contains 15 residues. CDR1 is MNHEY and CDR2 is SVGAGI in the germline V gene. The germline V and J ends were trimmed by 0 bases and 7 bases, with 15 bases remaining between them. CDR3 residues: CASSYSEGFIGEAFF. CDR3 sequence (DNA): TGTGCCAGCAGTTACTCAGAGGGTTTCATCGGTGAAGCTTTCTTT.

The table lists this clonotype with a few counts. V and J are TRBV5-1 and TRBJ2-2, with 10 bases lining up with TRBD2. The germline V gene encodes CDR1 SGHRS and CDR2 YFSETQ. This CDR3 has 16 residues. J lost 5 bases, V lost 4 bases, and 8 bases had no gene match. The CDR3 DNA reads as TGCGCCAGCAGCCCGAGGACTAGCGGACCTACCGGGGAGCTGTTTTTT. It encodes CASSPRTSGPTGELFF.

V is TRBV15 and J is TRBJ1-5; D is uncertain. Germline V gene data show CDR1 as LNHNV and CDR2 as YYDKDF (reference sequence). V was clipped by 3 bases and J by 4 bases, with 7 bases between them. The CDR3 length is 13 residues. The CDR3, as DNA: TGTGCCACCAGCAGGATCGGGAATCAGCCCCAGCATTTT. It is translated as CATSRIGNQPQHF.